What follows is one T cell receptor (beta chain) and its context. V gave up 6 bases and J gave up 8 bases; unmatched junction bases: 9. The CDR3 contains 14 residues. Per the germline V gene, CDR1 is SQVTM and CDR2 is ANQGSEA. The sample comes from a study of shared T cell receptors in the human thymus. Clones were sequenced by immunoSEQ multiplex PCR, and TCRdb holds only the in-frame ones, with some missing. The repertoire consists of hundreds of thousands of clones, with over 90% occurring once and the leading ten covering approximately 0.018%. The sequencing input was thymocytes. The chain combines TRBV29-1 with TRBJ2-1; 11 nucleotides match TRBD1. The TCR comes from a human donor. The CDR3 nucleotides are TGCAGCGTGCCGGACAGGGGGCCCCGGGATGAGCAGTTCTTC. It is translated as CSVPDRGPRDEQFF.